These T cell receptor beta chains were read from a single sample in a study of T cells of healthy individuals. TCRdb reprocessed the 5' RACE reads with MiXCR, giving one entry per CDR3 protein. The sample has some 82,000 distinct CDR3 sequences, roughly 5% seen once. All receptors derive from a female donor in good health. Both conserved end residues are trimmed from each CDR3. Clone size is stated in some rows and not others, as once, few, many or a class when expanded.

many,TRBV29-1,TRBJ2-5,13,SVEDGKAAGQTQY
many,TRBV24-1,TRBJ2-5,12,ATSDPTGMETQY
few,TRBV19,TRBJ2-1,12,ASSILGSSNEQF
many,TRBV7-2,TRBJ2-3,15,ASSLGPAGLSTDTQY
many,TRBV29-1,TRBJ1-1,12,SVSVTGMNTEAF
.,TRBV19,TRBJ1-5,14,ASSKEGTGVNQPQH
many,TRBV6-2/TRBV6-3,TRBJ2-1,14,ASRPGLSGTNNEQF
.,TRBV9,TRBJ2-2,13,ASSVRSLGTGELF
few,TRBV29-1,TRBJ1-1,11,SVVSGGRTEAF
.,TRBV20-1,TRBJ1-5,12,SAPGTQGNQPQH
many,TRBV28,TRBJ2-1,13,ASTMGPSSYNEQF
few,TRBV5-1,TRBJ1-1,12,ASSVDQGVGEAF
.,TRBV6-2/TRBV6-3,TRBJ2-5,13,ASSYPSSVQETQY
.,TRBV9,TRBJ2-1,11,ASSVQVSNEQF
many,TRBV6-6,TRBJ2-1,9,ASSYHNEQF
.,TRBV5-1,TRBJ1-2,14,ASSLPTTSSNYGYT